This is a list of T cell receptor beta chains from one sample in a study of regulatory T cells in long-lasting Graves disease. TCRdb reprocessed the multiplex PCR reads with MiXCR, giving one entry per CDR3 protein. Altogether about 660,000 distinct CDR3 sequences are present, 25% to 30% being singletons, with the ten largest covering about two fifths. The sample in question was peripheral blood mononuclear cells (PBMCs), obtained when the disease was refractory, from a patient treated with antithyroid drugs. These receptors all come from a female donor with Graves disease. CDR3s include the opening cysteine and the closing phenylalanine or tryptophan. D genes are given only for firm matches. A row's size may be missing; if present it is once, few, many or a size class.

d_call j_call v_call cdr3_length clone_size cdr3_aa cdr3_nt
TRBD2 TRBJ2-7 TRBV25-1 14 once CASSGREAPYEQYF TGTGCCAGCAGTGGGCGGGAGGCCCCTTACGAGCAGTACTTC
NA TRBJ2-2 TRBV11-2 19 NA CASSSLGSKTKQHTGELFF TGTGCCAGCAGCTCTTTGGGTTCAAAGACTAAACAGCACACCGGGGAGCTGTTTTTT
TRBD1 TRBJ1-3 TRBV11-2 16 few CASSRRGQTSGNTIYF TGTGCCAGCAGCCGAAGGGGGCAGACTAGTGGAAACACCATATATTTT
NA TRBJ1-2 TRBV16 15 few CASSQSRQGSYGYTF TGTGCCAGCAGCCAATCTCGGCAGGGGAGCTATGGCTACACCTTC
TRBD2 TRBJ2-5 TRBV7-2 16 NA CASSLARLAGEETQYF TGTGCCAGCAGCTTAGCGAGACTAGCGGGAGAAGAGACCCAGTACTTC
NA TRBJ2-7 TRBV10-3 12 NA CAISPGTYEQYF TGTGCCATCAGTCCCGGGACCTACGAGCAGTACTTC
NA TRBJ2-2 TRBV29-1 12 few CSVGPGTGELFF TGCAGCGTCGGACCGGGAACCGGGGAGCTGTTTTTT
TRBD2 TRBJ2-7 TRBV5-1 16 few CASSFDNSGRAVEQYF TGCGCCAGCAGCTTCGATAATAGCGGGAGGGCGGTCGAGCAGTACTTC
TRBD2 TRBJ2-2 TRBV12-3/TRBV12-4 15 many CASRLSGRHTGELFF TGTGCCAGCAGACTTAGCGGGAGGCACACCGGGGAGCTGTTTTTT
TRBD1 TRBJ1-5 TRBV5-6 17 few CASSLAVGQGAGQPQHF TGTGCCAGCAGCTTGGCCGTCGGCCAGGGGGCAGGTCAGCCCCAGCATTTT
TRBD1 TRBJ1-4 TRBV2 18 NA CTSRTGRESLVANEKLFF TGTACCAGCAGGACAGGGCGAGAAAGTCTGGTTGCTAATGAAAAACTGTTTTTT
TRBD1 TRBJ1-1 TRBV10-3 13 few CAIRRQGDTEAFF TGTGCCATCAGGCGACAGGGCGACACTGAAGCTTTCTTT